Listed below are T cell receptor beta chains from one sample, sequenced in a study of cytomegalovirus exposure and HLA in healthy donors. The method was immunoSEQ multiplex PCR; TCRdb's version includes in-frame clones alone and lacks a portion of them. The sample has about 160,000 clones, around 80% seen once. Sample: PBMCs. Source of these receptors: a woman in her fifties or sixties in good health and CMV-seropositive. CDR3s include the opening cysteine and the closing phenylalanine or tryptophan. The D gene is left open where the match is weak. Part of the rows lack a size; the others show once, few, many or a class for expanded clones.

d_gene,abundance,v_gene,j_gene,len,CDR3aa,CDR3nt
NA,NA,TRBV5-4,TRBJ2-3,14,CASTRGGQADTQYF,TGTGCCAGCACAAGGGGGGGGCAGGCGGATACGCAGTATTTT
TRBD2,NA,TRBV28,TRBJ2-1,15,CASRLGGGGYNEQFF,TGTGCCAGCAGGTTGGGGGGGGGAGGGTACAATGAGCAGTTCTTC
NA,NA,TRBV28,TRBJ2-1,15,CASSLPGLGPNEQFF,TGTGCCAGCAGTCTGCCGGGCCTGGGGCCCAATGAGCAGTTCTTC
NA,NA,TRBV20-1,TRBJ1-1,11,CSIRGGTEAFF,TGCAGTATCCGAGGAGGGACTGAAGCTTTCTTT
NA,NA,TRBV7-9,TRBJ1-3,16,CSSSFQPGGKGGTIYF,TGTTCCAGCAGCTTCCAGCCGGGGGGAAAAGGCGGCACCATATATTTT
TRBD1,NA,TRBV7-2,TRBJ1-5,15,CASSLEGGRNQPQHF,TGTGCCAGCAGCTTAGAAGGGGGCCGGAATCAGCCCCAGCATTTT
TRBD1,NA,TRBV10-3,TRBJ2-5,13,CAIRTGVGETQYF,TGTGCCATCAGAACAGGGGTGGGAGAGACCCAGTACTTC
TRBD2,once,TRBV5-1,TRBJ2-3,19,CASSLEPGLAGGHTDTQYF,TGCGCCAGCAGCTTGGAGCCGGGACTAGCGGGGGGCCATACAGATACGCAGTATTTT
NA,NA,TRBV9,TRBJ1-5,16,CASSFNAGAGNQPQHF,TGTGCCAGCAGCTTCAACGCGGGTGCCGGCAATCAGCCCCAGCATTTT
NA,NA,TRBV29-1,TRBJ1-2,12,CSTGRDFYGYTF,TGCAGCACTGGACGGGATTTCTATGGCTACACCTTC
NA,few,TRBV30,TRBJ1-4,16,CAWSAFLGGGGEKLFF,TGTGCCTGGAGCGCTTTCCTCGGGGGAGGGGGAGAAAAACTGTTTTTT